Given below is one T cell receptor beta chain in context. The limits of the CDR3 on the DNA are not certain, so only TCRdb's listed CDR3 is given. This record comes from a study of CD8+CD57+ T cells in acquired aplastic anemia. With termini counted, the CDR3 has 15 amino acids. Germline V gene data show CDR1 as SEHNR and CDR2 as FQNEAQ (reference sequence). Patients included in sequencing had previously demonstrated CD8+CD57+ cell expansion by flow cytometry. Profiling that covered TCR beta VDJ and CDR3 relied on genomic DNA as its template. TCRdb reprocessed the reads with MiXCR, giving one entry per CDR3 protein. Among 200,000 to 300,000 distinct CDR3 sequences listed, approximately 79% were seen once.

The receptor was isolated from a human donor with aplastic anemia. This chain links TRBV7-9 with TRBJ1-2. The sample taken for sequencing was sorted CD4+, CD8+, or CD8+CD57+ T cells (not recorded which) from PBMCs. CDR3 protein: CASSWGAGSNSLSTF.